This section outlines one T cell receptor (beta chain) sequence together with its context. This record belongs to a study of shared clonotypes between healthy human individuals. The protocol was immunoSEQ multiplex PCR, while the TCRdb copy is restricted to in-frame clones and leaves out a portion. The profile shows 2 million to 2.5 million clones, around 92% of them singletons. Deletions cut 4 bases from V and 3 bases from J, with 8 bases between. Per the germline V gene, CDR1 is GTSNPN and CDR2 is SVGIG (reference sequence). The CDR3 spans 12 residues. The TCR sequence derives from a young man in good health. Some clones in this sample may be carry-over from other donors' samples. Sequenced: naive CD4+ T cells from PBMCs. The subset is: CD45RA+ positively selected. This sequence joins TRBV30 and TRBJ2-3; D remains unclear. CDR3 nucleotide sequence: TGTGCCTGGACGAGAACGACAGATACGCAGTATTTT. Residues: CAWTRTTDTQYF.